This note documents a single T cell receptor beta chain sequence. Its antigen is unknown. Naive CD8 cells comprised CD45RO-negative, CCR7-positively selected cells, excluding terminally differentiated effector memory CD45RA+ cells. This was a deep-level run. The repertoire was sequenced with immunoSEQ multiplex PCR; TCRdb's copy has only in-frame clones and lacks some. The data hold 800,000 to 950,000 clones, with roughly 96% observed a single time. This sample is part of a study of shared clonotypes between healthy human individuals. Whole-study findings and limits: Sharing across four donors was highest in naive CD4 (around 5%) and lowest in memory CD8 (0.4%). Generally, naive subsets (rather than memory subsets) showed larger estimated richness.

V lost 8 bases to trimming and J lost 1 base, with 9 bases between them. There are 12 residues in the CDR3. Germline V gives CDR1 SNHLY, CDR2 FYNNEI. The receptor's source is a man aged 25 to 40 in good health. The chain carries TRBV2 and TRBJ2-7; D is uncertain. Sequenced: naive CD8+ T cells sorted from blood. For the CDR3, the DNA is TGTGCCAGCGTCGTGGGTTCCTACGAGCAGTACTTC. It specifies CASVVGSYEQYF.